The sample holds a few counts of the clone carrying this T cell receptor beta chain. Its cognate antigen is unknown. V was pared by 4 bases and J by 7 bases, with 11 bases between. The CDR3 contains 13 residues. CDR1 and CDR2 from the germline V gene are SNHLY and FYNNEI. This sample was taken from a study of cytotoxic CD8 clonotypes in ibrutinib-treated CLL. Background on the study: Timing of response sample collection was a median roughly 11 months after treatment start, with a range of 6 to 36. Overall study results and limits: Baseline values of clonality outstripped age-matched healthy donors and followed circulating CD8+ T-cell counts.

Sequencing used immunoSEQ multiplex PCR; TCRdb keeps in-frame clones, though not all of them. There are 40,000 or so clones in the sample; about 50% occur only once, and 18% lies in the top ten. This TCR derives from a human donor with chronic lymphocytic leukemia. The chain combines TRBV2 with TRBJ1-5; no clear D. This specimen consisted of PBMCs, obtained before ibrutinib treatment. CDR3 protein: CASSVTGGQPQHF. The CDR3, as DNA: TGTGCCAGCAGTGTAACCGGAGGACAGCCCCAGCATTTT.